This TCR beta chain was retrieved from a study of shared clonotypes between healthy human individuals. Whole-study results and caveats: As a rule, naive subsets had a larger estimated richness than memory subsets.

Looked up from germline, CDR1 is SGHVS and CDR2 is FQNEAQ. V trimming: 3 bases; J trimming: 10 bases; junction bases outside the gene matches: 3. The CDR3 spans 12 residues. Repertoires were generated with immunoSEQ multiplex PCR, while TCRdb's copy carries only in-frame clones and drops some. The sample includes 2 million to 3 million clones, around nine tenths of them seen just once. With respect to this clone: Its target is not known.

The sequence was obtained from a man in his late teens or twenties in good health. The chain links TRBV7-8 to TRBJ2-1; 7 nucleotides match TRBD2. The specimen sequenced was naive CD4+ T cells sorted from blood. Documented subset: CD45RA+ positively selected. The CDR3 sequence is CASSLGRGEQFF. The DNA of the CDR3 is TGTGCCAGCAGCTTGGGGCGGGGGGAGCAGTTCTTC. Full variable domain (remainder filled in from reference TRBV7-8 and TRBJ2-1): GAGVSQSPRYKVAKRGQDVALRCDPISGHVSLFWYQQALGQGPEFLTYFQNEAQLDKSGLPSDRFFAERPEGSVSTLKIQRTQQEDSAVYLCASSLGRGEQFFGPGTRLTVL.